This TCR beta chain was documented in a study of CD8 T cells in Susac syndrome (dated by TCRdb to about 2019). Regarding the study in general: Repertoire sequencing was used to test whether CD8+ T cell activation and differentiation in Susac syndrome was antigen driven. Here is what the overall study found, with its caveats: The TCR sequencing and HLA analysis was acknowledged to have included a relatively small number of individuals.

RNA was extracted using the RNeasy kit, and about 0.5 to 1 ug of the RNA was reverse transcribed with random hexamers. The immunoSEQ multiplex PCR assay, which covers 54 Vbeta and 13 Jbeta segments, was used to amplify TCR beta CDR3 regions. Bias from PCR amplification was corrected by using a synthetic template baseline for primer optimization and for computational correction. From the authors' description of their analysis: Reads were annotated to V, D and J genes per IMGT and analyzed with immunoSEQ Analyzer, keeping only productive sequences. Clonality was calculated as one minus the Shannon entropy normalized by log2 of the number of productive unique sequences. For each patient and control, public and private clones were evaluated within the 100 most prevalent clones. A clone was defined as Susac-specific if it was absent from the healthy and MS cohorts, from 950 to 1,300 published viral clones and from other ImmuneACCESS disease sequences. TCRdb trimmed public reads at Q25 via fastp, called clones via MiXCR and kept in-frame beta chains. One record per CDR3 amino acid sequence lists the most common genes and DNA. The V and J calls, along with clone size, are taken from TCRdb and not from the paper's own processing. For this sample there are about 200,000 distinct CDR3 sequences; 90% to 96% appear just once. Around 0.093% of the sample goes to the ten largest clones.

The germline V gene supplies CDR1 KGHSH and CDR2 LQKENI. V loses 6 bases, J loses 1 base, and the germline ends lie 5 bases apart. The CDR3 covers 12 residues, taking in both the cysteine and the phenylalanine. This entry keeps only the CDR3 DNA: 36 bases, framed from base 1. High-throughput TCR beta sequencing profiled peripheral blood CD8+ and CD4+ T cells from healthy donors, Susac syndrome patients and multiple sclerosis patients. The multiple sclerosis controls were treatment-naive patients whose relapsing-remitting disease, either stable or active, fulfilled the revised McDonald criteria. Bulk CD8+ and CD4+ T cells were purified by magnetic negative isolation, whereas CD8+ TEMRA cells were enriched by FACS. Blood was drawn into EDTA tubes, processed within 24 hours, and PBMCs were isolated by density gradient centrifugation. PBMCs destined for TCR sequencing were cryopreserved in liquid nitrogen and later thawed in a 37 °C water bath. The sorted or isolated CD4+, CD8+ and CD8+ TEMRA cells had a purity of 90% or higher.

To note about this clonotype: Its antigen target is currently unknown. Base qualities are not provided; no much larger clone lies one nucleotide away.

The sequence was collected from a human donor with multiple sclerosis. This chain joins TRBV18 to TRBJ2-3; the D gene lacks a confident call. Sequenced sample: CD4+ T cells from PBMCs. The sequenced DNA: TGTGCCAGCTCGCCAGGCACAGATACGCAGTATTTT. Its translation reads: CASSPGTDTQYF.